These 23 T cell receptor beta chains came from one sample sequenced in a study of blood T cell repertoires in COVID-19. Method: immunoSEQ multiplex PCR; TCRdb's copy keeps in-frame clones and lacks some. The data contain 73,000 or so clones, 75% to 90% of them singletons. Material for sequencing was peripheral blood. Receptors were obtained from a man aged 25 to 40 with acute or convalescent COVID-19.

The chain is built from TRBV27 and TRBJ2-7; possibly TRBD1 for D (6 bases). Germline-derived CDR1 and CDR2 are MNHEY and SMNVEV (reference sequence). The V and J ends lost 11 bases and 3 bases respectively, with 29 bases between them. The CDR3 has 17 residues. CDR3 sequence reads: CASKRWKRDTLRYEQYF. The CDR3 DNA follows: TGTGCCTCAAAACGGTGGAAACGGGACACTCTTCGCTACGAGCAGTACTTC.

The chain joins TRBV28 to TRBJ1-3; 7 nucleotides align to TRBD1. The junction had 11 bases not matched to a gene; V was cut back by 6 bases and J by 0 bases. The germline V gene has CDR1 MDHEN and CDR2 SYDVKM. This CDR3 region has 17 residues. CDR3 bases: TGTGCCAGCAGGGGGACAGCCTTAAGATCCTCTGGAAACACCATATATTTT. Its protein product is CASRGTALRSSGNTIYF.

This chain connects TRBV18 to TRBJ2-1; D is unclear. Deletions cut 3 bases from V and 5 bases from J, with 5 bases between. The CDR3 contains 12 residues. CDR1 and CDR2 from the germline V gene are KGHSH and LQKENI. CDR3 in amino acids: CASSPRDNEQFF. DNA for the CDR3: TGTGCCAGCTCACCGAGAGACAATGAGCAGTTCTTC.

The DNA of the CDR3 is TGCGCCAGCAGTCCCGGGACAGGGGGCACCGGGGAGCTGTTTTTT. Residues: CASSPGTGGTGELFF. The chain recombines TRBV10-1 with TRBJ2-2; 11 positions agree with TRBD1. Germline V gene lookup returns CDR1 WNHNN and CDR2 SYGVQD (reference sequence). Unmatched junction bases numbered 3, after V lost 5 bases and J lost 4 bases. The CDR3 length is 15 residues.

This clone was found once. The CDR3 DNA reads as TGTGCCAGCAGCGCCAGCATAACGACAGGGGTCGACCAAGAGACCCAGTACTTC. It yields the protein CASSASITTGVDQETQYF. The genes are TRBV2 and TRBJ2-5; TRBD1 agrees at 8 bases. Germline loops: CDR1 SNHLY, CDR2 FYNNEI. The ends lost 6 bases at V and 0 bases at J; junction bases unmatched: 15. This CDR3 has 18 amino acids.

The chain carries TRBV18 and TRBJ2-3; D may be TRBD2 (5 bases). Between the trimmed V and J ends, which lost 5 bases and 4 bases, there was a span of 16 bases. The CDR3 sequence is 15 residues long. Per germline, CDR1 KGHSH and CDR2 LQKENI. CDR3 protein: CASSSGYSGADTQYF. In DNA, the CDR3 is TGTGCCAGCTCATCGGGGTATTCTGGGGCAGATACGCAGTATTTT.

This clone has a single count. V gene TRBV5-1 combines with J gene TRBJ2-5; D possibly corresponds to TRBD1 (6 bases). In germline, CDR1 is SGHRS, CDR2 YFSETQ. Trimming pared 2 bases from V and 0 bases from J, leaving 8 bases between. This CDR3 comprises 14 residues. In DNA form, the CDR3 reads TGCGCCAGCAGCTTCAGGGGATACCAAGAGACCCAGTACTTC. It translates to CASSFRGYQETQYF.

The chain employs TRBV29-1 and TRBJ2-7; D unclear. Germline CDR1 and CDR2: SQVTM and ANQGSEA. V was trimmed by 7 bases and J by 1 base, leaving 8 bases between them. There are 11 residues in the CDR3. DNA of the CDR3: TGCAGCGCCCGGTCGTCCTACGAGCAGTACTTC. Amino acid sequence: CSARSSYEQYF.

This clone has a single count. The chain couples TRBV7-6 to TRBJ2-7, with TRBD1 matching over 7 bases. Per the germline V gene, CDR1 is SGHVS and CDR2 is FNYEAQ. After removal of 5 bases from V and 7 bases from J, the junction contained 5 bases not matched to a gene. The CDR3 is 12 amino acids. CDR3 protein: CASSDRDGEQYF. In nucleotides, the CDR3 is TGTGCCAGCAGCGACAGGGATGGGGAGCAGTACTTC.

The V call is TRBV6-2 or TRBV6-3, the J call TRBJ1-2, with 7 bases lining up with TRBD1. The CDR3 sequence is 17 residues long. Germline CDR1 is MNHEY and CDR2 is SVGEGT. Losses at the gene ends were 2 bases for V and 0 bases for J; bases not matched to a gene: 9. The CDR3 bases are TGTGCCAGCAGTTACGGCGGGACAGCGGAAGCTAACTATGGCTACACCTTC. Protein: CASSYGGTAEANYGYTF.

V usage is TRBV14 and J usage is TRBJ1-1; 10 nucleotides align to TRBD1. The V segment lost 1 base and the J segment 1 base; nucleotides outside the gene matches: 6. The germline CDR1 and CDR2 sequences are SGHDN and FVKESK. The CDR3 is 17 amino acids. The CDR3 bases are TGTGCCAGCAGCCAAGGCAGACAGGGGGCACAGAACACTGAAGCTTTCTTT. Translating gives CASSQGRQGAQNTEAFF.

J is TRBJ1-2 and V is TRBV6-5, with D uncertain. V lost 6 bases and J 2 bases, leaving 10 bases between the germline ends. Germline V gene sequence: CDR1 MNHEY, CDR2 SVGAGI. The CDR3 contains 13 residues. The CDR3 region has the DNA TGTGCCAGCAGCGCCGACGGGAACTATGGCTACACCTTC. This codes for CASSADGNYGYTF.

The chain uses TRBV30 and TRBJ2-3, with 12 positions matching TRBD2. Trimming removed 3 bases from V and 8 bases from J; junction bases left unmatched: 6. Germline loops: CDR1 GTSNPN, CDR2 SVGIG (reference sequence). The CDR3 length is 14 residues. The CDR3 reads CAWRLAGGPGTQYF. The CDR3 coding sequence is TGTGCCTGGAGGCTAGCGGGAGGGCCAGGTACGCAGTATTTT. Full variable domain (rest looked up from reference TRBV30 and TRBJ2-3): SQTIHQWPATLVQPVGSPLSLECTVEGTSNPNLYWYRQAAGRGLQLLFYSVGIGQISSEVPQNLSASRPQDRQFILSSKKLLLSDSGFYLCAWRLAGGPGTQYFGPGTRLTVL.

This clone was found once. The chain couples TRBV27 to TRBJ2-3, with 8 bases lining up with TRBD2. The CDR3 consists of 16 residues. From germline, CDR1 is MNHEY and CDR2 SMNVEV (reference sequence). The V segment lost 6 bases and the J segment 6 bases; nucleotides outside the gene matches: 14. The DNA of the CDR3 is TGTGCCAGCAGCCGCCGTGGGGCGGGAGGTCGGGATACGCAGTATTTT. As protein: CASSRRGAGGRDTQYF.

The chain couples TRBV19 to TRBJ1-6; tentative D call: TRBD1 (6 bases). With 3 bases removed from V and 7 bases from J, the gap between germline ends came to 7 bases. The germline V gene has CDR1 LNHDA and CDR2 SQIVND (reference sequence). This CDR3 comprises 13 residues. The CDR3 sequence is CASSIGQNSPLHF. DNA of the CDR3: TGTGCCAGTAGTATCGGACAGAATTCACCCCTCCACTTT. Drawing the rest from reference TRBV19 and TRBJ1-6, the complete variable domain is DGGITQSPKYLFRKEGQNVTLSCEQNLNHDAMYWYRQDPGQGLRLIYYSQIVNDFQKGDIAEGYSVSREKKESFPLTVTSAQKNPTAFYLCASSIGQNSPLHFGNGTRLTVT.

In its sample, this clone was seen a few times. The genes are TRBV2 and TRBJ2-7, with TRBD2 identical over 10 bases. After removal of 6 bases from V and 2 bases from J, the junction contained 4 bases not matched to a gene. CDR1 SNHLY and CDR2 FYNNEI come from the germline V gene. This CDR3 is built from 14 residues. CDR3 sequence: CASRAGTSAYEQYF. The CDR3 coding sequence is TGTGCCAGCAGGGCCGGGACTAGCGCCTACGAGCAGTACTTC.

The chain has TRBV30 and TRBJ2-1; possible D gene TRBD2, 6 bases. The germline V gene has CDR1 GTSNPN and CDR2 SVGIG (reference sequence). The CDR3 is 16 amino acids. V lost 4 bases and J lost 4, with 20 bases in between. The CDR3 DNA sequence: TGTGCCTGGAATCGTGGTTGGCGGGAAGGATACAATGAGCAGTTCTTC. It is translated as CAWNRGWREGYNEQFF.

The rearrangement links TRBV4-3 to TRBJ2-6; D is perhaps TRBD2 (6 bases). The germline V gene has CDR1 LGHNA and CDR2 YSLEER. With 0 bases removed from V and 0 bases from J, the gap between germline ends came to 12 bases. CDR3 length equals 18 residues. In DNA form, the CDR3 reads TGCGCCAGCAGCCAAGATTCGGAGGGAATCTCTGGGGCCAACGTCCTGACTTTC. Its translation is CASSQDSEGISGANVLTF.

The rearrangement joins TRBV7-9 to TRBJ2-2, with TRBD1 identical over 9 bases. The CDR3 is 16 amino acids. Trimming removed 3 bases from V and 6 bases from J; junction bases left unmatched: 8. Looked up from germline, CDR1 is SEHNR and CDR2 is FQNEAQ (reference sequence). This CDR3 reads CASSFSGTGLSGELFF. The CDR3 DNA follows: TGTGCCAGCAGCTTCTCCGGGACAGGGTTATCCGGGGAGCTGTTTTTT.

The rearrangement links TRBV27 to TRBJ2-4; D possibly corresponds to TRBD2 (6 bases). Germline lookup yields CDR1 MNHEY and CDR2 SMNVEV (reference sequence). This CDR3 comprises 14 residues. Deletions cut 4 bases from V and 7 bases from J, with 14 bases between. In DNA, the CDR3 is TGTGCCAGCAGTTCACCGGGGGATAGTAACATTCAGTACTTC. Protein sequence: CASSSPGDSNIQYF.

This rearrangement joins TRBV25-1 to TRBJ1-4; 8 positions match TRBD1. Germline V gene sequence: CDR1 MGHDK, CDR2 SYGVNS. This CDR3 has 13 residues. The V gene end was trimmed by 6 bases and the J gene end by 8 bases; junction bases not matched to a gene: 5. CDR3 DNA: TGTGCCAGCAGGGGACAGGCCGACGAAAAACTGTTTTTT. Encoded protein: CASRGQADEKLFF.

The chain joins TRBV3-1 (or the pseudogene TRBV3-2) to TRBJ2-3; D call uncertain. Germline V CDR1 and CDR2: LGHDT, YNNKEL (reference sequence). This CDR3 is 13 amino acids long. Deletions cut 1 base from V and 1 base from J, with 3 bases between. CDR3 residues: CASSQVGTDTQYF. The CDR3 DNA sequence: TGTGCCAGCAGCCAAGTCGGCACAGATACGCAGTATTTT.

This clone showed up just once. The rearrangement joins TRBV19 to TRBJ1-4; 7 positions match TRBD1. The length of the CDR3 is 16 residues. Germline CDR1 is LNHDA and CDR2 is SQIVND (reference sequence). V shed 4 bases, J shed 0 bases, and the junction held 5 bases outside the gene matches. This CDR3 reads CASSTGGTATNEKLFF. The CDR3 nucleotides read TGTGCCAGTAGTACAGGGGGGACGGCAACTAATGAAAAACTGTTTTTT. The entire variable domain, with the rest obtained from reference TRBV19 and TRBJ1-4, is as follows: DGGITQSPKYLFRKEGQNVTLSCEQNLNHDAMYWYRQDPGQGLRLIYYSQIVNDFQKGDIAEGYSVSREKKESFPLTVTSAQKNPTAFYLCASSTGGTATNEKLFFGSGTQLSVL.